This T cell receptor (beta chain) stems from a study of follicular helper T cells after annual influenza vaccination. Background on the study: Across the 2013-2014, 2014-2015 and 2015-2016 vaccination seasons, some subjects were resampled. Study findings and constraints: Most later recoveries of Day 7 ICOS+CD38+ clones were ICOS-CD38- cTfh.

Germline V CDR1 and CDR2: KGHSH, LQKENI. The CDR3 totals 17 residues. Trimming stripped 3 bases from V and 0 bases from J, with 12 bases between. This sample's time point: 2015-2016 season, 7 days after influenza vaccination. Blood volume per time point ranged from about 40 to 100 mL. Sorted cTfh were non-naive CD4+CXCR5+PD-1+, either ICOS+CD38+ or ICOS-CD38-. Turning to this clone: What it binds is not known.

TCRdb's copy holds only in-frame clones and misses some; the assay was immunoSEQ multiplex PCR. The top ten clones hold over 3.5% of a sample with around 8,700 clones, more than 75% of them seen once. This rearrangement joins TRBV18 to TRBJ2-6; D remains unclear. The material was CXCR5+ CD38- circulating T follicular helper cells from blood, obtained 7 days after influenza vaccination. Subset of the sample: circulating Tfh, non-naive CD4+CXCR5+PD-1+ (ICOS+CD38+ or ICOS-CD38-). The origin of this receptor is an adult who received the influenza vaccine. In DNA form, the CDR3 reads TGTGCCAGCTCACCGAAAGTCCCCAGCTCTGGGGCCAACGTCCTGACTTTC. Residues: CASSPKVPSSGANVLTF.